Below are 7 T cell receptor beta chains sequenced from a single sample in a study of T cells after yellow fever vaccination. TCRdb fed the 5' RACE reads into MiXCR, producing one record per CDR3 protein. This table holds approximately 110,000 distinct CDR3 sequences, 8% to 9.5% found once. Sequenced material: CD8+ T cells sorted from PBMCs, taken 45 days after the yellow fever booster vaccination. The receptors here all came from a young man who received the YFV17D yellow fever vaccine.

This clonotype was recorded at least ten times. The rearrangement links TRBV10-3 to TRBJ2-7; D gene uncertain. The V end was cut by 0 bases, the J end by 4 bases, with 4 bases between. The CDR3 runs 12 residues. The V gene's germline CDR1 is ENHRY and CDR2 SYGVKD. The CDR3 spells CAISESGYEQYF. The CDR3 nucleotides read TGTGCCATCAGTGAGTCGGGGTACGAGCAGTACTTC.

The CDR3 is CASSIRGGTGELFF. In DNA, the CDR3 is TGTGCCAGCAGCATCCGGGGGGGCACCGGGGAGCTGTTTTTT. The chain joins TRBV7-8 to TRBJ2-2; 8 bases fit TRBD2. Germline CDR1 SGHVS, CDR2 FQNEAQ. This CDR3 has 14 residues. With 5 bases clipped from V and 4 bases from J, the junction kept 3 bases outside the gene matches.

This clonotype came up many times. The chain carries TRBV7-9 and TRBJ2-3; the match to TRBD1 covers 7 bases. The CDR3 is 14 residues long. Germline lookup yields CDR1 SEHNR and CDR2 FQNEAQ (reference sequence). V lost 6 bases to trimming and J lost 4 bases; unmatched junction nucleotides: 7. CDR3 region: CASRKTGVADTQYF. The CDR3 nucleotides are TGTGCCAGCAGGAAAACAGGGGTAGCAGATACGCAGTATTTT.

This clonotype was counted ten times or more. V usage is TRBV20-1 and J usage is TRBJ2-7; D is undetermined. Trimming pared 4 bases from V and 4 bases from J, leaving 17 bases between. The germline V gene has CDR1 DFQATT and CDR2 SNEGSKA (reference sequence). The CDR3 covers 14 residues. The CDR3 sequence: CSAIPTRRSYEQYF. The CDR3 coding sequence is TGCAGTGCTATTCCGACCCGGCGTAGTTACGAGCAGTACTTC.

This clonotype showed up many times. This rearrangement joins TRBV20-1 to TRBJ2-3, with 13 nucleotides matching TRBD2. V trimming: 6 bases; J trimming: 3 bases; junction bases outside the gene matches: 3. The CDR3 is 14 amino acids. Germline assignment: CDR1 DFQATT and CDR2 SNEGSKA (reference sequence). This CDR3 reads CSALTSGRTDTQYF. In DNA, the CDR3 is TGCAGTGCGCTGACTAGCGGGAGGACAGATACGCAGTATTTT.

This sequence joins TRBV20-1 and TRBJ1-5; 8 nucleotides match TRBD1. CDR1 and CDR2 (germline): DFQATT, SNEGSKA (reference sequence). The CDR3 has 16 residues. The trim removed 4 bases at V and 0 bases at J, leaving 8 bases unmatched. The CDR3 is CSATQTGEYSNQPQHF. The CDR3 DNA reads TGCAGTGCTACCCAGACAGGGGAATATAGCAATCAGCCCCAGCATTTT.

This clonotype appeared many times. The V and J genes are TRBV20-1 and TRBJ2-7; 8 bases are a match to TRBD2. V lost 4 bases, J lost 3 bases, and 8 bases stayed unmatched. The CDR3 extends over 14 amino acids. Looked up from germline, CDR1 is DFQATT and CDR2 is SNEGSKA (reference sequence). For the CDR3, the DNA is TGCAGTGCTATAAACATAGCGGGAAGCTACGAGCAGTACTTC. Protein: CSAINIAGSYEQYF.